Below, one TCR beta chain is given with its context. Its antigen is still unknown. From the PCR reads, TCRdb called clonotypes with MiXCR, one entry per CDR3 protein. The sample lists about 510,000 distinct CDR3 sequences, 25% occurring once. The record originates from a study of molecular identifiers for immune sequencing clone quantification. Trimming took 6 bases from V and 5 from J; bases not matched to a gene: 3. CDR3 length: 14 residues. Germline CDR1 MDHEN, CDR2 SYDVKM. Whole-study findings and limits: Spiked-in Jurkat TCR RNA corresponding to one cell was reported as detectable against around 1 million naive cells.

Specimen: naive CD8+ T cells from blood, with Jurkat cell RNA spiked in. Noted subset: FACS-sorted CD8+CD4-CCR7+CD45RA+ naive T cells. This receptor was taken from a human donor in good health. Some libraries in this study had Jurkat cell RNA spiked in. The chain has TRBV28 and TRBJ2-2; 10 nucleotides agree with TRBD2. The CDR3 here is CASSGLAATGELFF. DNA for the CDR3: TGTGCCAGCAGCGGACTAGCGGCAACCGGGGAGCTGTTTTTT.